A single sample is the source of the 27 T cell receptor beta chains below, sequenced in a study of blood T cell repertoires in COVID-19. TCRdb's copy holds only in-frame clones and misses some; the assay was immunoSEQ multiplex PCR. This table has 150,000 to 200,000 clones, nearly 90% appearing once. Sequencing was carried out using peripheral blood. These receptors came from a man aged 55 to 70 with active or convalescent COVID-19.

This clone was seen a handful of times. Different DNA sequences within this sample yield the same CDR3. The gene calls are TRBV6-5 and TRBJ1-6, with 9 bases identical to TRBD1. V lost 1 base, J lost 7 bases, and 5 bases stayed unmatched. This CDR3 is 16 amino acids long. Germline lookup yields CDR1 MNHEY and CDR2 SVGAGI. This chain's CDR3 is CASSYLGQGGNSPLHF. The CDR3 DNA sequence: TGTGCCAGCAGTTACTTGGGACAGGGAGGGAATTCACCCCTCCACTTT.

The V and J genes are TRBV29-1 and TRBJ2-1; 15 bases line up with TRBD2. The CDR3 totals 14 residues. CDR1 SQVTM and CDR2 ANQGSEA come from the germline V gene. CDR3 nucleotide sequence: TGCGGACTAGCGGGGGGGAACACGTACAATGAGCAGTTCTTC. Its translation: CGLAGGNTYNEQFF.

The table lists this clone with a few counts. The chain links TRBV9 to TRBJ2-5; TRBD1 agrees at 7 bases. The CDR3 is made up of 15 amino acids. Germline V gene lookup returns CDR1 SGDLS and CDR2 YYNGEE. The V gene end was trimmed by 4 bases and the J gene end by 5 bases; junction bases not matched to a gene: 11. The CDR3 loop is CASSSHQTGTETQYF. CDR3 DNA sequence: TGTGCCAGCAGCTCCCACCAGACAGGGACGGAGACCCAGTACTTC.

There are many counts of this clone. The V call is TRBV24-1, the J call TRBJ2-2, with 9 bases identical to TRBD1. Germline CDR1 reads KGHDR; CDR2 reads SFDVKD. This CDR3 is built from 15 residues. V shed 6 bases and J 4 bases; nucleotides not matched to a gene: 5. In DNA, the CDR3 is TGTGCCACCAGTCAGACAGGGGGACGCACCGGGGAGCTGTTTTTT. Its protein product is CATSQTGGRTGELFF.

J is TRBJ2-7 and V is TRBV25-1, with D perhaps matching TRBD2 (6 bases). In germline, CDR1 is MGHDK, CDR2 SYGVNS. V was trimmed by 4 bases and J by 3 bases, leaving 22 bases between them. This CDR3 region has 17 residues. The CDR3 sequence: CASSGLAVTGSIYEQYF. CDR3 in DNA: TGTGCCAGCAGTGGATTAGCGGTAACTGGAAGCATCTACGAGCAGTACTTC.

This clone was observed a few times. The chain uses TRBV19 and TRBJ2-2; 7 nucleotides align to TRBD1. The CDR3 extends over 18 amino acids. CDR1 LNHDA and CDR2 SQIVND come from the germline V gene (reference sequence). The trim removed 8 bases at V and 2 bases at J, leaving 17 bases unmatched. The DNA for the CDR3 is TGTGCCAGTCGGTGGAGACAGGGCTCTCCAATAAACACCGGGGAGCTGTTTTTT. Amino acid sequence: CASRWRQGSPINTGELFF.

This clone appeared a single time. CDR3 residues: CASTTGEGSNYGYTF. The CDR3, as DNA: TGCGCCAGCACGACAGGGGAGGGGTCTAACTATGGCTACACCTTC. The chain carries TRBV5-1 and TRBJ1-2; 8 bases line up with TRBD1. V was pared by 6 bases and J by 0 bases, with 7 bases of the junction left unmatched. This CDR3 has 15 amino acids. Per germline, CDR1 SGHRS and CDR2 YFSETQ. Together with reference TRBV5-1 and TRBJ1-2, the CDR3 gives the full variable domain: KAGVTQTPRYLIKTRGQQVTLSCSPISGHRSVSWYQQTPGQGLQFLFEYFSETQRNKGNFPGRFSGRQFSNSRSEMNVSTLELGDSALYLCASTTGEGSNYGYTFGSGTRLTVV.

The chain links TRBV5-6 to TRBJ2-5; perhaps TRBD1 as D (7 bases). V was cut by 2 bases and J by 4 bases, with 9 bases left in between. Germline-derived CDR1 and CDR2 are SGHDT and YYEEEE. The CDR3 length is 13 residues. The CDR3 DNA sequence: TGTGCCAGCAGCTTCCAGGGGGGAGAGACCCAGTACTTC. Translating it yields CASSFQGGETQYF.

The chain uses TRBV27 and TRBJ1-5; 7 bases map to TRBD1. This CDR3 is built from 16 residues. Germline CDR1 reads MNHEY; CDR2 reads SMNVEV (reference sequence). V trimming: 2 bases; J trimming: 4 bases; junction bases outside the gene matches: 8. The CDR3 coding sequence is TGTGCCAGCAGTTTAAGGTCAGGGGGAAGTAATCAGCCCCAGCATTTT. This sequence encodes CASSLRSGGSNQPQHF.

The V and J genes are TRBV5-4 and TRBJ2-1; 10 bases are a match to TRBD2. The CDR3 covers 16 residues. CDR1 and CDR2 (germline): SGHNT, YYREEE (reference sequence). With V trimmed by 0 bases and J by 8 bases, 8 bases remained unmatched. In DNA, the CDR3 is TGTGCCAGCAGCTTGGCAGCGGGGGGGCCTAGGGATGAGCAGTTCTTC. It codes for CASSLAAGGPRDEQFF. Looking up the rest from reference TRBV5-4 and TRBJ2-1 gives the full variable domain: ETGVTQSPTHLIKTRGQQVTLRCSSQSGHNTVSWYQQALGQGPQFIFQYYREEENGRGNFPPRFSGLQFPNYSSELNVNALELDDSALYLCASSLAAGGPRDEQFFGPGTRLTVL.

The CDR3 sequence: CASSELYGGQETQYF. The CDR3 DNA follows: TGTGCCAGCAGTGAACTGTATGGAGGACAAGAGACCCAGTACTTC. The chain joins TRBV6-1 to TRBJ2-5; weak D call: TRBD2 (5 bases). This CDR3 is built from 15 residues. In germline, CDR1 is MNHNS, CDR2 SASEGT. Trimming removed 2 bases at V and 2 bases at J, with 12 bases between.

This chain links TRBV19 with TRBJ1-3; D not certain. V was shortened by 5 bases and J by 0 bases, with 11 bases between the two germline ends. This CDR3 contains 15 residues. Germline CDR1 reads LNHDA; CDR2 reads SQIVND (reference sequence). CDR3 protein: CASSRGGSSGNTIYF. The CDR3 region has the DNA TGTGCCAGTAGTCGGGGTGGCAGCTCTGGAAACACCATATATTTT.

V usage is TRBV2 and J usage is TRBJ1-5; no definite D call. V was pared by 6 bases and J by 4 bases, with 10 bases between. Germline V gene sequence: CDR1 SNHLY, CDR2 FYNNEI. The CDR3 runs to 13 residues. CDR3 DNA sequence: TGTGCCAGCAGGCGGGCGGCAAATCAGCCCCAGCATTTT. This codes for CASRRAANQPQHF.

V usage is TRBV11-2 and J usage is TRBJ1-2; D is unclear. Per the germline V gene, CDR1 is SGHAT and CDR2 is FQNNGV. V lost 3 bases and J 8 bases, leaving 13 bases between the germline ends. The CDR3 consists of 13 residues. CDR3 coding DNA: TGTGCCAGCAGCTTCTCGGGGATCGGCGGCTACACCTTC. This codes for CASSFSGIGGYTF.

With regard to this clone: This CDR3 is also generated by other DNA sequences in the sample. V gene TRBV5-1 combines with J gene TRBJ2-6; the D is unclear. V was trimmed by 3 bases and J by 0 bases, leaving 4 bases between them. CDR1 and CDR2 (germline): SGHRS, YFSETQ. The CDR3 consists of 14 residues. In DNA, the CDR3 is TGCGCCAGCAGCTCAGGCTCTGGGGCCAACGTCCTGACTTTC. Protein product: CASSSGSGANVLTF.

The CDR3 protein is CASRSRTSEGNTEAFF. Here the CDR3 DNA reads TGTGCCAGCAGGAGCCGCACTTCGGAGGGGAACACTGAAGCTTTCTTT. The chain carries TRBV13 and TRBJ1-1; D ambiguous. CDR1 PRHDT and CDR2 FYEKMQ come from the germline V gene (reference sequence). Trimming shortened V by 6 bases and J by 1 base, and 18 bases separated the two germline ends. This CDR3 spans 16 amino acids.

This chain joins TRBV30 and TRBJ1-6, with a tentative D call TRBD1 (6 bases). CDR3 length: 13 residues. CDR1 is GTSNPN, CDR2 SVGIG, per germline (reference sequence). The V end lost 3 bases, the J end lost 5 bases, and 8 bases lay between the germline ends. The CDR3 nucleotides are TGTGCCTGGAGGGGGACAAATAATTCACCCCTCCACTTT. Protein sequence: CAWRGTNNSPLHF.

CDR3 DNA: TGTGCCAGCAGGTTACAGGGTTACGATGGCTACACCTTC. It encodes CASRLQGYDGYTF. V usage is TRBV2 and J usage is TRBJ1-2; D may be TRBD1 (6 bases). Trimming removed 6 bases from V and 6 bases from J, with 14 bases in between. CDR1 and CDR2 (germline): SNHLY, FYNNEI. The CDR3 has 13 amino acids.

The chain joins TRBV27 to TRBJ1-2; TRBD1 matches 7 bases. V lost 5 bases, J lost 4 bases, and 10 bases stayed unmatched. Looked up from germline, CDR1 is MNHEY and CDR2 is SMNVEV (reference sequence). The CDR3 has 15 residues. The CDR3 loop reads CASSPALTGIYGYTF. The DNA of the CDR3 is TGTGCCAGCAGTCCAGCCCTGACAGGGATCTATGGCTACACCTTC.

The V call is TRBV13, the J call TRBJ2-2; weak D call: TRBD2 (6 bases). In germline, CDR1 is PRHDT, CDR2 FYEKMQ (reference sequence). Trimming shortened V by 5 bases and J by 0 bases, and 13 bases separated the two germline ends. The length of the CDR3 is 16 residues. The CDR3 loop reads CASSQLAGTNTGELFF. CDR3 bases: TGTGCCAGCAGCCAACTAGCCGGGACGAACACCGGGGAGCTGTTTTTT. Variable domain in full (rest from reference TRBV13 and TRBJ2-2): AAGVIQSPRHLIKEKRETATLKCYPIPRHDTVYWYQQGPGQDPQFLISFYEKMQSDKGSIPDRFSAQQFSDYHSELNMSSLELGDSALYFCASSQLAGTNTGELFFGEGSRLTVL.

CDR3 sequence reads: CASARVANTEAFF. The CDR3 DNA sequence: TGCGCCAGCGCCAGGGTCGCGAACACTGAAGCTTTCTTT. The chain links TRBV10-2 to TRBJ1-1; possibly TRBD1 for D (5 bases). The CDR3 totals 13 residues. Germline V gives CDR1 WSHSY, CDR2 SAAADI. Trimming took off 8 bases at V and 1 base at J, with 11 bases between the two ends.

CDR3 DNA sequence: TGCAGCGTTGAGCTGGGGGCAGGCTATGGCTACACCTTC. It translates to CSVELGAGYGYTF. The chain employs TRBV29-1 and TRBJ1-2, with D tentatively TRBD1 (6 bases). From germline, CDR1 is SQVTM and CDR2 ANQGSEA. The CDR3 runs 13 residues. V was clipped by 3 bases and J by 4 bases, with 12 bases between them.

CDR3 in DNA: TGCGCCAGCAGCTTTAGCGGGGGCGCCCTGGACGGGGAGCTGTTTTTT. Translating it yields CASSFSGGALDGELFF. The chain links TRBV5-1 to TRBJ2-2; 9 nucleotides match TRBD2. The CDR3 runs to 16 residues. The V gene end was trimmed by 2 bases and the J gene end by 7 bases; junction bases not matched to a gene: 9. Germline V gene data show CDR1 as SGHRS and CDR2 as YFSETQ.

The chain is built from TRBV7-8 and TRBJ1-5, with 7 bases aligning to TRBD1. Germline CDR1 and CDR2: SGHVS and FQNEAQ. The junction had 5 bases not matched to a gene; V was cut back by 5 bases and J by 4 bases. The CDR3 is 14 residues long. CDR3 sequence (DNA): TGTGCCAGCAGCCAAGCAGGGGGTAATCAGCCCCAGCATTTT. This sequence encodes CASSQAGGNQPQHF. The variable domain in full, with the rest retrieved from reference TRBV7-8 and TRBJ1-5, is GAGVSQSPRYKVAKRGQDVALRCDPISGHVSLFWYQQALGQGPEFLTYFQNEAQLDKSGLPSDRFFAERPEGSVSTLKIQRTQQEDSAVYLCASSQAGGNQPQHFGDGTRLSIL.

Here the CDR3 reads CASSLERGPNYGYTF. The DNA for the CDR3 is TGTGCCAGCAGCTTGGAGCGGGGCCCCAACTATGGCTACACCTTC. The chain recombines TRBV5-4 with TRBJ1-2, with D perhaps matching TRBD1 (5 bases). Per germline, CDR1 SGHNT and CDR2 YYREEE (reference sequence). The CDR3 runs to 15 residues. V lost 0 bases and J 2 bases, leaving 11 bases between the germline ends.

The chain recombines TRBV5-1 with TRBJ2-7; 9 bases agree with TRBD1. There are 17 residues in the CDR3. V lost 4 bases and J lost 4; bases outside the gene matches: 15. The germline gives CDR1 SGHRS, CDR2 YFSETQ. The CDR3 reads CASSRGPMGQGRYEQYF. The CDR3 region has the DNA TGCGCCAGCAGCAGGGGCCCTATGGGACAGGGACGATACGAGCAGTACTTC.

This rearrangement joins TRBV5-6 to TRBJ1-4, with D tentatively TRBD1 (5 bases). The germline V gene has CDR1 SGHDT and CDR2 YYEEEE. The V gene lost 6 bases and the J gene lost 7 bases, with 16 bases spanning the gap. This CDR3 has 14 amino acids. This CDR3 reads CASTPGAGGEKLFF. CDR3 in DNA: TGTGCCAGCACCCCCGGGGCGGGGGGTGAAAAACTGTTTTTT.